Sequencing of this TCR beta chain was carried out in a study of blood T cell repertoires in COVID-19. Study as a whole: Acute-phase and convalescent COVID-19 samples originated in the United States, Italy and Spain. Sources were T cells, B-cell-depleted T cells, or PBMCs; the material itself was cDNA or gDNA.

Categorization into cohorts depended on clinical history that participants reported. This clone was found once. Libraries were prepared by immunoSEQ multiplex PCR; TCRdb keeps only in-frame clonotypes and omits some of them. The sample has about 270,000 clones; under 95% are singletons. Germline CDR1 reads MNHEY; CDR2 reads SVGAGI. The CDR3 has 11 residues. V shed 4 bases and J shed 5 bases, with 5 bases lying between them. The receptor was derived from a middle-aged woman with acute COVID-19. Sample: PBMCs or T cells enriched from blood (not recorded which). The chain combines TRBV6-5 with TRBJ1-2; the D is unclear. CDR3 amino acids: CASSSVYGYTF. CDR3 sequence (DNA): TGTGCCAGCAGTTCCGTTTATGGCTACACCTTC.